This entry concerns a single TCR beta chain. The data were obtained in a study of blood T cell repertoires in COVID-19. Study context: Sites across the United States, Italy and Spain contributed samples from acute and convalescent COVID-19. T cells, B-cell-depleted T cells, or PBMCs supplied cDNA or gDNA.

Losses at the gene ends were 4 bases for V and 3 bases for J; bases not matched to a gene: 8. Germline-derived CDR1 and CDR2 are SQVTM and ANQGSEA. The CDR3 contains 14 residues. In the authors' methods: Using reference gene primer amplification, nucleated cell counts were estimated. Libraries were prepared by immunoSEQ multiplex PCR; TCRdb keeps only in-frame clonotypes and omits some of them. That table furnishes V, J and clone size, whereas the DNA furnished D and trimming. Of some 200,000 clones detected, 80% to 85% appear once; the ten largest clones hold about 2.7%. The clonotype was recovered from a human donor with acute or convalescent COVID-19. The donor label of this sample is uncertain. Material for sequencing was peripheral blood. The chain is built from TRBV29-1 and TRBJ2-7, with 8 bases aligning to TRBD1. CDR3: CSVASGQGNYEQYF. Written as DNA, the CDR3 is TGCAGCGTTGCAAGTGGACAGGGTAACTACGAGCAGTACTTC.